The entry below gives a single T cell receptor beta chain sequence along with its context. This specimen belongs to a study of patients and donors after allogeneic stem cell transplantation. Trimming stripped 2 bases from V and 10 bases from J, with 19 bases between. Germline V gene data show CDR1 as SGHRS and CDR2 as YFSETQ. The CDR3 covers 15 residues. TCRdb fed the RT-PCR reads into MiXCR, producing one record per CDR3 protein. Of approximately 200,000 distinct CDR3 sequences listed, roughly two fifths are singletons. The source is a human donor who was either an allogeneic HSCT recipient or a stem cell or donor lymphocyte infusion donor (not recorded which). It is not recorded whose cells these are; they may come from a transplant donor. The J gene is TRBJ2-1, the V gene TRBV5-1; no firm D call. The specimen sequenced was blood, either unsorted or a sorted T cell fraction (not recorded which). In DNA, the CDR3 is TGCGCCAGCAGCTTCGCCCTGGTGGGCGTTAGCGAGCAGTTCTTC. Translating gives CASSFALVGVSEQFF. Complete variable domain (other parts from reference TRBV5-1 and TRBJ2-1): KAGVTQTPRYLIKTRGQQVTLSCSPISGHRSVSWYQQTPGQGLQFLFEYFSETQRNKGNFPGRFSGRQFSNSRSEMNVSTLELGDSALYLCASSFALVGVSEQFFGPGTRLTVL.